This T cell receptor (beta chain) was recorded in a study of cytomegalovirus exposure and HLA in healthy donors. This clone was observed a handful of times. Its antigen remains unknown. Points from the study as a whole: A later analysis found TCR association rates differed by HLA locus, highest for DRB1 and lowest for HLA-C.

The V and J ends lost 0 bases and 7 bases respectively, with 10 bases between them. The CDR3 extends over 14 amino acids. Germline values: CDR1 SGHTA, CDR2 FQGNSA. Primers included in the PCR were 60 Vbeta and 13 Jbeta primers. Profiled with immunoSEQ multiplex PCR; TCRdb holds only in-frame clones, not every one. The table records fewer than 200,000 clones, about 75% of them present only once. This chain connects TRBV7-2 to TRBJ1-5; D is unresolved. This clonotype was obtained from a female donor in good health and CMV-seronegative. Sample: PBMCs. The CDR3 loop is CASSLALEGQPQHF. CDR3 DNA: TGTGCCAGCAGCTTAGCGCTCGAGGGACAGCCCCAGCATTTT.